This T cell receptor beta chain stems from a study of TIL therapy for anti-PD-1-resistant metastatic lung cancer. The libraries were made with immunoSEQ v3. The table came from immunoSEQ multiplex PCR; TCRdb's copy has only in-frame clones and leaves some out. Of about 26,000 clones listed, about 60% were seen once; the top ten hold more than 15%. The CDR3 spans 11 residues. As for time point: pre-treatment sample, taken before nivolumab and TIL therapy. Most excised metastases sampled were pleural nodules or supraclavicular lymph nodes. Progressing patients received lymphodepletion, expanded TIL infusion and IL-2.

The sample here was tumor tissue, taken at baseline. J is TRBJ2-3 and V is TRBV21-1. TRBV21-1 is designated a pseudogene. This TCR derives from a woman aged 25-85 years with non-small cell lung cancer. Here the CDR3 reads CASSKPKKDLF. The CDR3 DNA reads TGTGCCAGCAGCAAACCTAAGAAGGACCTTTTT.